The present TCR beta chain was sequenced within a study of blood T cell repertoires in COVID-19. Overall study context: T cells, B-cell-depleted T cells, or PBMCs supplied cDNA or gDNA.

The CDR3 is 12 residues long. Germline V gives CDR1 SQVTM, CDR2 ANQGSEA. Profiling relied on immunoSEQ multiplex PCR, and the TCRdb table lists in-frame clones only, not all of them. Here the sample spans approximately 460,000 clones, 75% to 90% being singletons. Turning to this clone: The junction departs from germline at one end; a sequencing error may be responsible.

The V call is TRBV29-1, the J call TRBJ2-3; no reliable D call. Sequencing used peripheral blood. The TCR comes from a young man with COVID-19, enrolled during active disease. The CDR3 bases are TGCAGCGTTTTGGCTGGCACAAATACGCAGTATTTT. Translation: CSVLAGTNTQYF.